What follows are 26 T cell receptor beta chains derived from one specimen sequenced in a study of long-term antiretroviral therapy in people with HIV. The assay used was immunoSEQ (version v3.0), run at survey level. The data were produced by immunoSEQ multiplex PCR, yet TCRdb's version contains in-frame clones alone and is incomplete. The data show 25,000 to 35,000 clones, with less than 90% seen just once and approximately 0.93% held by the top ten. Sequences were derived from unsorted PBMCs, sampled 2 years after starting antiretroviral therapy. The receptors here all came from a man between 45 and 60 years old with HIV.

The J gene is TRBJ2-7, the V gene TRBV7-2, with D uncertain. Looked up from germline, CDR1 is SGHTA and CDR2 is FQGNSA. V was trimmed by 2 bases and J by 0 bases, leaving 5 bases between them. The CDR3 is 13 residues long. In nucleotides, the CDR3 is TGTGCCAGCAGCTTAATAAGCTCCTACGAGCAGTACTTC. This codes for CASSLISSYEQYF.

The genes are TRBV6-1 and TRBJ2-2, with TRBD1 as a possible D gene (5 bases). The CDR3 is 15 residues long. Per germline, CDR1 MNHNS and CDR2 SASEGT. Trimming took 1 base from V and 5 from J, leaving 11 bases between them. The CDR3 DNA reads as TGTGCCAGCAGTGAAGAACAGGTTCTTACCGGGGAGCTGTTTTTT. Residues: CASSEEQVLTGELFF.

This clone has a handful of counts. V usage is TRBV2 and J usage is TRBJ2-7, with D hard to call. Germline V gives CDR1 SNHLY, CDR2 FYNNEI. The CDR3 loop spans 10 amino acids. V lost 6 bases to trimming and J lost 2 bases, with 2 bases between them. The CDR3 DNA follows: TGTGCCAGCAGGACCTACGAGCAGTACTTC. Residues: CASRTYEQYF.

The V call is TRBV10-2, the J call TRBJ1-4, with 10 bases aligning to TRBD1. Trimming removed 6 bases from V and 3 bases from J; junction bases left unmatched: 1. The CDR3 runs 14 residues. CDR1 and CDR2 (germline): WSHSY, SAAADI. The CDR3 sequence is CASSGTGANEKLFF. CDR3 nucleotide sequence: TGCGCCAGCAGCGGGACAGGGGCTAATGAAAAACTGTTTTTT.

This clone was counted a single time. In nucleotides, the CDR3 is TGTGCCAGCACAAAAGGGGGGGGTACGGGAACCGGGGAGCTGTTTTTT. It specifies CASTKGGGTGTGELFF. The chain couples TRBV27 to TRBJ2-2; D is possibly TRBD2 (7 bases). V shed 7 bases and J shed 5 bases, with 20 bases lying between them. The germline V gene encodes CDR1 MNHEY and CDR2 SMNVEV (reference sequence). The CDR3 sequence is 16 residues long.

This chain uses TRBV18 with TRBJ1-5, with a possible D match to TRBD1 (5 bases). Germline lookup yields CDR1 KGHSH and CDR2 LQKENI. With 2 bases removed from V and 5 bases from J, the gap between germline ends came to 7 bases. This CDR3 comprises 13 residues. CDR3 amino acids: CASSPGAHQPQHF. CDR3 coding DNA: TGTGCCAGCTCACCAGGGGCCCATCAGCCCCAGCATTTT.

This clone was found a few times. V gene TRBV11-2 combines with J gene TRBJ2-7, with D perhaps TRBD1 (5 bases). From germline, CDR1 is SGHAT and CDR2 FQNNGV. The V gene lost 5 bases and the J gene lost 1 base, with 9 bases spanning the gap. The CDR3 spans 13 residues. For the CDR3, the DNA is TGTGCCAGCAGCCTAGGGGTTTCCTACGAGCAGTACTTC. Its protein product is CASSLGVSYEQYF.

This rearrangement joins TRBV5-5 to TRBJ1-2, with D possibly being TRBD1 (6 bases). Germline V gene lookup returns CDR1 SGHKS and CDR2 YYEKEE (reference sequence). The CDR3 is made up of 16 amino acids. Trimming took 1 base from V and 4 from J, leaving 17 bases between them. CDR3 bases: TGTGCCAGCAGCTTGTATCCAGGGGCTTCAATCTATGGCTACACCTTC. Its translation is CASSLYPGASIYGYTF.

V usage is TRBV30 and J usage is TRBJ2-5, with D perhaps matching TRBD1 (6 bases). Trimming removed 2 bases from V and 5 bases from J, with 15 bases in between. The CDR3 sequence is 14 residues long. Germline V lookup: CDR1 GTSNPN, CDR2 SVGIG (reference sequence). The CDR3 DNA is TGTGCCTGGAGTTTCGGACAGCTAGGGGAGACCCAGTACTTC. Amino acids: CAWSFGQLGETQYF.

CDR3 amino acids: CASSVGGNYGYTF. CDR3 in DNA: TGTGCCAGCAGCGTAGGTGGAAACTATGGCTACACCTTC. The chain links TRBV9 to TRBJ1-2; D unclear. CDR1 is SGDLS and CDR2 is YYNGEE in the germline V gene. The CDR3 sequence is 13 residues long. The V end lost 0 bases, the J end lost 2 bases, and 5 bases lay between the germline ends.

The V call is TRBV2, the J call TRBJ1-2; D is possibly TRBD1 (5 bases). CDR3 length: 15 residues. Looked up from germline, CDR1 is SNHLY and CDR2 is FYNNEI. Trimming removed 6 bases from V and 3 bases from J, with 17 bases in between. CDR3 loop: CASSLGGFADYGYTF. CDR3 bases: TGTGCCAGCAGCCTCGGGGGGTTTGCGGACTATGGCTACACCTTC.

V is TRBV2 and J is TRBJ1-5, with D hard to call. Germline-derived CDR1 and CDR2 are SNHLY and FYNNEI. The V gene lost 4 bases and the J gene lost 4 bases, with 11 bases spanning the gap. The CDR3 is 14 residues long. The CDR3 DNA sequence: TGTGCCAGCAGTGGATATACCGCGAATCAGCCCCAGCATTTT. Encoded protein: CASSGYTANQPQHF.

This clone was recorded once. This rearrangement joins TRBV27 to TRBJ2-3; D not certain. The V end lost 5 bases, the J end lost 0 bases, and 12 bases lay between the germline ends. CDR3 length: 15 amino acids. Germline V CDR1 and CDR2: MNHEY, SMNVEV (reference sequence). Here the CDR3 reads CASSRHLYSTDTQYF. CDR3 nucleotides: TGTGCCAGCAGTCGCCACCTTTATAGCACAGATACGCAGTATTTT.

The chain combines TRBV2 with TRBJ1-1; no firm D call. Looked up from germline, CDR1 is SNHLY and CDR2 is FYNNEI. CDR3 size: 13 residues. Trimming pared 5 bases from V and 0 bases from J, leaving 7 bases between. CDR3 loop: CASSQELNTEAFF. The CDR3 DNA reads TGTGCCAGCAGTCAGGAATTGAACACTGAAGCTTTCTTT. The variable domain in full, with the rest retrieved from reference TRBV2 and TRBJ1-1, is EPEVTQTPSHQVTQMGQEVILRCVPISNHLYFYWYRQILGQKVEFLVSFYNNEISEKSEIFDDQFSVERPDGSNFTLKIRSTKLEDSAMYFCASSQELNTEAFFGQGTRLTVV.

V and J are TRBV21-1 and TRBJ1-5; TRBD1, the table's D call, was not compared with the DNA. TRBV21-1 is described as a pseudogene. This CDR3 has 21 amino acids. The DNA for the CDR3 is TGTGCCAGCAGGGCCCGGGGGACAGGGGGGCAGGGCGAAGAATGCAATCAGCCCCAGCATTTT. Its translation: CASRARGTGGQGEECNQPQHF.

The V gene is TRBV15, the J gene TRBJ2-1, with 9 bases lining up with TRBD2. This CDR3 has 17 amino acids. After removal of 0 bases from V and 4 bases from J, the junction contained 7 bases not matched to a gene. The V gene's germline CDR1 is LNHNV and CDR2 YYDKDF (reference sequence). The CDR3 spells CATSRDAGSGGYNEQFF. The CDR3 DNA is TGTGCCACCAGCAGAGATGCTGGTAGCGGGGGTTACAATGAGCAGTTCTTC.

The rearrangement links TRBV6-1 to TRBJ2-1; the match to TRBD2 covers 15 bases. This CDR3 comprises 17 residues. CDR1 is MNHNS, CDR2 SASEGT, per germline. With V trimmed by 3 bases and J by 3 bases, 3 bases remained unmatched. CDR3 loop: CASSEPGLAGGYNEQFF. CDR3 coding DNA: TGTGCCAGCAGTGAGCCGGGACTAGCGGGAGGCTACAATGAGCAGTTCTTC.

The V gene is TRBV12-5, the J gene TRBJ1-5; D not certain. V was trimmed by 2 bases and J by 6 bases, leaving 11 bases between them. The CDR3 has 14 residues. The germline V gene encodes CDR1 LGHNT and CDR2 FRNRAP. CDR3 in DNA: TGTGCTAGTGGTTTGTCGGGGTTTACTCAGCCCCAGCATTTT. Translating gives CASGLSGFTQPQHF.

This clone was detected a few times. The chain is built from TRBV28 and TRBJ1-3; D remains ambiguous. The CDR3 has 13 amino acids. The V gene lost 4 bases and the J gene lost 2 bases, with 6 bases spanning the gap. Germline V gene data show CDR1 as MDHEN and CDR2 as SYDVKM. In nucleotides, the CDR3 is TGTGCCAGCAGTTCCCCCGCTGGAAACACCATATATTTT. It codes for CASSSPAGNTIYF.

This chain connects TRBV13 to TRBJ2-7; TRBD1 matches 7 bases. The junction had 7 bases not matched to a gene; V was cut back by 9 bases and J by 2 bases. Germline values: CDR1 PRHDT, CDR2 FYEKMQ (reference sequence). The CDR3 covers 13 residues. The CDR3 sequence is CASRDSETYEQYF. The CDR3 DNA follows: TGTGCCAGTAGGGACAGCGAAACCTACGAGCAGTACTTC.

The V gene is TRBV7-8, the J gene TRBJ2-7, with TRBD1 identical over 12 bases. V was pared by 5 bases and J by 4 bases, with 9 bases of the junction left unmatched. Germline CDR1 and CDR2: SGHVS and FQNEAQ. The CDR3 sequence is 16 residues long. CDR3 bases: TGTGCCAGCAGCCCACTAGAGGGACAGGGGGCGTACGAGCAGTACTTC. This gives the protein CASSPLEGQGAYEQYF.

This clone was seen a handful of times. The J gene is TRBJ2-1, the V gene TRBV19; no clear D gene. Germline CDR1 reads LNHDA; CDR2 reads SQIVND (reference sequence). The V end was cut by 0 bases, the J end by 0 bases, with 15 bases between. The CDR3 sequence is 18 residues long. The CDR3 here is CASSIDVPVSSSYNEQFF. CDR3 nucleotides: TGTGCCAGTAGTATAGATGTCCCAGTCTCGAGCTCCTACAATGAGCAGTTCTTC.

V usage is TRBV19 and J usage is TRBJ2-1; TRBD2 aligns across 8 bases. V lost 6 bases to trimming and J lost 10 bases; unmatched junction nucleotides: 5. The CDR3 totals 12 residues. The germline gives CDR1 LNHDA, CDR2 SQIVND (reference sequence). The CDR3 bases are TGTGCCAGTAGCCTAGCGGGTGTGGAGCAGTTCTTC. This sequence encodes CASSLAGVEQFF.

V and J are TRBV7-2 and TRBJ1-5; the match to TRBD1 covers 10 bases. With 8 bases clipped from V and 1 base from J, the junction kept 2 bases outside the gene matches. There are 14 residues in the CDR3. Germline V gives CDR1 SGHTA, CDR2 FQGNSA. The CDR3 bases are TGTGCCAGCGGGACAGGGGCGAGCAATCAGCCCCAGCATTTT. Its protein product is CASGTGASNQPQHF.

The rearrangement links TRBV7-9 to TRBJ1-1; 9 nucleotides align to TRBD1. Germline values: CDR1 SEHNR, CDR2 FQNEAQ (reference sequence). Germline trimming cut 4 bases from V and 0 bases from J; bases unmatched to any gene: 12. The CDR3 spans 18 residues. The CDR3 nucleotides are TGTGCCAGCAGCTCGGTAATACTCCGGGACAGGGTGAACACTGAAGCTTTCTTT. This translates into CASSSVILRDRVNTEAFF.

The rearrangement uses TRBV27 and TRBJ2-1, with 11 bases that match TRBD1. There are 13 residues in the CDR3. J gave up 8 bases and V 6 bases, and 3 bases lay outside the gene matches. The germline CDR1 and CDR2 sequences are MNHEY and SMNVEV (reference sequence). The CDR3 sequence: CASRGQGGDEQFF. For the CDR3, the DNA is TGTGCCAGCAGGGGACAGGGGGGAGATGAGCAGTTCTTC.